This entry lists 9 T cell receptor beta chains sequenced from one sample in a study of cytomegalovirus exposure and HLA in healthy donors. PCR was performed using 60 Vbeta and 13 Jbeta primers. Sequencing used immunoSEQ multiplex PCR; TCRdb keeps in-frame clones, though not all of them. The sample has 150,000 to 200,000 clones; 85% are singletons. What was sequenced was PBMCs. These receptors originate from a man aged 18-30 years in good health and CMV-seropositive.

V usage is TRBV2 and J usage is TRBJ2-1; TRBD1 agrees at 7 bases. The germline gives CDR1 SNHLY, CDR2 FYNNEI. This CDR3 spans 13 amino acids. J was trimmed by 3 bases and V by 7 bases; bases with no gene match: 3. CDR3 sequence: CASKGQSYNEQFF. The CDR3 region has the DNA TGTGCCAGCAAGGGACAGAGCTACAATGAGCAGTTCTTC.

This clone was observed a few times. The J gene is TRBJ2-2, the V gene TRBV27; TRBD1 is a possible D gene (6 bases). Germline loops: CDR1 MNHEY, CDR2 SMNVEV (reference sequence). This CDR3 spans 14 amino acids. V shed 6 bases and J shed 1 base, with 9 bases lying between them. This chain's CDR3 is CASSVQGNTGELFF. The CDR3 coding sequence is TGTGCCAGCAGCGTACAGGGGAACACCGGGGAGCTGTTTTTT.

The V gene is TRBV4-1, the J gene TRBJ1-5, with 8 bases identical to TRBD1. Germline CDR1 MGHRA, CDR2 YSYEKL. J gave up 2 bases and V 4 bases, and 4 bases lay outside the gene matches. The CDR3 is 15 amino acids. The CDR3 reads CASSPPDRGNQPQHF. CDR3 sequence (DNA): TGCGCCAGCAGCCCTCCGGACAGGGGCAATCAGCCCCAGCATTTT.

This chain links TRBV7-9 with TRBJ2-7, with D hard to call. This CDR3 has 12 residues. V lost 1 base to trimming and J lost 3 bases, with 4 bases between them. The V gene's germline CDR1 is SEHNR and CDR2 FQNEAQ (reference sequence). CDR3 sequence (DNA): TGTGCCAGCAGCTTAGTAAACTACGAGCAGTACTTC. Its translation is CASSLVNYEQYF.

J is TRBJ2-2 and V is TRBV11-1; the D is unclear. Deletions cut 5 bases from V and 6 bases from J, with 13 bases between. CDR3 length equals 14 residues. CDR1 SGHAT and CDR2 FQDESV come from the germline V gene (reference sequence). Written as DNA, the CDR3 is TGTGCCAGCAGCGGGCAACGATCCTCCGGGGAGCTGTTTTTT. Translation: CASSGQRSSGELFF.

The V and J genes are TRBV7-6 and TRBJ2-5; 9 bases map to TRBD2. Germline values: CDR1 SGHVS, CDR2 FNYEAQ. CDR3 length equals 17 residues. The J segment lost 4 bases and the V segment lost 1 base, leaving 10 bases of the junction unmatched. CDR3 nucleotides: TGTGCCAGCAGCTTAGGGGATAGCGGGGGCCGCCGAGAGACCCAGTACTTC. Its protein is CASSLGDSGGRRETQYF.

Regarding this clone: At one end the junction does not follow the germline gene, possibly because of a read error. The chain carries TRBV7-9 and TRBJ1-1, with TRBD1 matching over 7 bases. Per the germline V gene, CDR1 is SEHNR and CDR2 is FQNEAQ (reference sequence). This CDR3 spans 17 amino acids. The CDR3 region has the DNA TGTTCCAGCAGCTTAGCTCTTTGGGACAGCGCGAACACTGAAGCTTTCTTT. It translates to CSSSLALWDSANTEAFF.

The chain carries TRBV2 and TRBJ2-1; 8 positions match TRBD2. V lost 2 bases, J lost 6 bases, and 6 bases stayed unmatched. Germline CDR1 and CDR2: SNHLY and FYNNEI. This CDR3 has 15 amino acids. The chain's CDR3 is CASSETGGLSNEQFF. In nucleotides, the CDR3 is TGTGCCAGCAGTGAAACGGGGGGGCTCTCCAATGAGCAGTTCTTC.

The CDR3 region is CASRRVSDQETQYF. In DNA form, the CDR3 reads TGTGCCAGCAGGCGAGTCTCGGACCAAGAGACCCAGTACTTC. V is TRBV2 and J is TRBJ2-5; D is undetermined. Germline lookup yields CDR1 SNHLY and CDR2 FYNNEI. Deletions cut 6 bases from V and 0 bases from J, with 11 bases between. CDR3 size: 14 residues.